These 3 T cell receptor beta chains share one sample of origin, sequenced in a study of blood T cell repertoires in COVID-19. Clones were sequenced by immunoSEQ multiplex PCR, and TCRdb holds only the in-frame ones, with some missing. The sample records some 200,000 clones, over 75% being singletons. Sequenced material: peripheral blood. Receptors originate from a woman in her seventies with acute or convalescent COVID-19.

This sequence joins TRBV28 and TRBJ1-5, with TRBD1 matching 8 bases. Trimming cost V 5 bases and J 2 bases; bases outside gene matches: 5. Germline CDR1 and CDR2: MDHEN and SYDVKM. The CDR3 has 15 amino acids. CDR3 nucleotide sequence: TGTGCCAGCAGTCCTCAACAGGGGGGCAATCAGCCCCAGCATTTT. Translated: CASSPQQGGNQPQHF.

V usage is TRBV9 and J usage is TRBJ2-7; 12 positions agree with TRBD1. CDR1 is SGDLS, CDR2 YYNGEE, per germline. This CDR3 is built from 16 residues. V shed 3 bases, J shed 6 bases, and the junction held 10 bases outside the gene matches. CDR3 in amino acids: CASSAGWDRGRSEQYF. CDR3 in DNA: TGTGCCAGCAGCGCAGGATGGGACAGGGGGCGCTCCGAGCAGTACTTC.

This clone was detected a few times. The chain recombines TRBV19 with TRBJ1-2; no reliable D call. V was pared by 8 bases and J by 0 bases, with 22 bases between. Germline values: CDR1 LNHDA, CDR2 SQIVND (reference sequence). This CDR3 has 17 amino acids. The CDR3 coding sequence is TGTGCCAGTCGCGCAATTCAAAGAAACAGTCCTAACTATGGCTACACCTTC. Protein: CASRAIQRNSPNYGYTF.